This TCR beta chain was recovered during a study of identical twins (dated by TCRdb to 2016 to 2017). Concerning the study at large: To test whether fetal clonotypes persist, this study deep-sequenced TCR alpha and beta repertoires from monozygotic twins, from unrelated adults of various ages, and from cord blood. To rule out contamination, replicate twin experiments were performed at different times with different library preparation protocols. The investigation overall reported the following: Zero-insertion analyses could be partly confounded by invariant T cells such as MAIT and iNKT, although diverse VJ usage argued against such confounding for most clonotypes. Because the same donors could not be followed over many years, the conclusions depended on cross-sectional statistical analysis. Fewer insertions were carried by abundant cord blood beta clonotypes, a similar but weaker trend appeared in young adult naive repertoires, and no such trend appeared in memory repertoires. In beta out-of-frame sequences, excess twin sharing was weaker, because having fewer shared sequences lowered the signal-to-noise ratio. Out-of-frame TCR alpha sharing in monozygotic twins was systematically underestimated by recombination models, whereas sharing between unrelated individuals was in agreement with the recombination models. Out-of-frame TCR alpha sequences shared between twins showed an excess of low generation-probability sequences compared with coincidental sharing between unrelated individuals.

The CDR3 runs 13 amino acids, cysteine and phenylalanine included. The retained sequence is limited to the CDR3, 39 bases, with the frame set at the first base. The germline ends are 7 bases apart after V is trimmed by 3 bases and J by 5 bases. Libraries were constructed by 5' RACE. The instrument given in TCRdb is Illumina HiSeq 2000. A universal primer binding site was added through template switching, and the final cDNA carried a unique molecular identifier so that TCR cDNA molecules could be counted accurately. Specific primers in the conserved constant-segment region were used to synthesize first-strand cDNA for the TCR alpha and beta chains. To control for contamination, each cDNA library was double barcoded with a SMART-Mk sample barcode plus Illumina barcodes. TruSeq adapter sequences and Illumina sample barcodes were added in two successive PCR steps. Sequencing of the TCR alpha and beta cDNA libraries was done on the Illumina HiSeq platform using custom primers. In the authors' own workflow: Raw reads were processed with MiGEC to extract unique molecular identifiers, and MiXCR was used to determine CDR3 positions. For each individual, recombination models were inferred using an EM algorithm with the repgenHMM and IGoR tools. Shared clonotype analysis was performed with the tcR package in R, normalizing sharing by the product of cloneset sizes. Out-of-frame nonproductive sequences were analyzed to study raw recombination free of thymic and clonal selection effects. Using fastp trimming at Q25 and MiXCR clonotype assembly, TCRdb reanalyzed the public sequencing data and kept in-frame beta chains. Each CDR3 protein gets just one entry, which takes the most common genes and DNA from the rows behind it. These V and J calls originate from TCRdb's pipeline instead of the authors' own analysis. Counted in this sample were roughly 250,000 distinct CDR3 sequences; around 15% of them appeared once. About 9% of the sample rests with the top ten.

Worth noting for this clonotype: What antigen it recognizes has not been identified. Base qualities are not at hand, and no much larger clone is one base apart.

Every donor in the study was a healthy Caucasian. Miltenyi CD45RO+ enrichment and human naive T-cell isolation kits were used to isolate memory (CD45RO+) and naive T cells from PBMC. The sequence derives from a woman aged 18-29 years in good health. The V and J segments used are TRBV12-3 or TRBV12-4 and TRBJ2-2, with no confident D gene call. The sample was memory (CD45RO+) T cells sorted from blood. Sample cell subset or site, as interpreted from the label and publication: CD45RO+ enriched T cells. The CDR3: CASSFVSTGELFF. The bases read TGTGCCAGCAGTTTCGTGAGTACCGGGGAGCTGTTTTTT.